The rows below give T cell receptor beta chains drawn from one sample of a study of cytomegalovirus exposure and HLA in healthy donors. The repertoire was sequenced with immunoSEQ multiplex PCR; TCRdb's copy has only in-frame clones and lacks some. The top ten hold 1.5% of the sample, which has roughly 150,000 clones, over 80% seen once. The sample comprised PBMCs. The receptors shown here come from a girl aged 5 to 17 in good health and CMV-seropositive. CDR3s include the opening cysteine and the closing phenylalanine or tryptophan. D genes are given only for firm matches. Some rows have no size entry. The others give once, few or many, or a class for an expanded clone.

TRBD1 | . | TRBJ2-2 | TRBV10-1 | TGCGCCAGCAGTGAACAGGGGGACGGCACCGGGGAGCTGTTTTTT | CASSEQGDGTGELFF
TRBD1 | . | TRBJ2-5 | TRBV28 | TGTGCCAGCAGTCCGCGGGACAGGGGGCGGGAAGAGACCCAGTACTTC | CASSPRDRGREETQYF
. | few | TRBJ2-1 | TRBV6-5 | TGTGCCAGCACCCGCGGGGCATACAATGAGCAGTTCTTC | CASTRGAYNEQFF
. | . | TRBJ1-1 | TRBV29-1 | TGCAGCGTTGAGAAGGACAGACTTACTCAAGCTTTCTTT | CSVEKDRLTQAFF
TRBD1 | . | TRBJ1-2 | TRBV10-3 | TGTGCCATCAGTGAGACACAGGGGGCGAATGGCTACACCTTC | CAISETQGANGYTF
. | . | TRBJ1-1 | TRBV6-5 | TGTGCCAGCAGTTACTCGACAGTATCGGCGACTGAAGCTTTCTTT | CASSYSTVSATEAFF
TRBD2 | . | TRBJ2-5 | TRBV5-1 | TGCGCCAGCAGCGTAGCGGGAGGGGAGCAAGAGACCCAGTACTTC | CASSVAGGEQETQYF
TRBD2 | once | TRBJ2-1 | TRBV6-4 | TGTGCCAGCAGTGAACTAGCGGGAGGATCTAGGGAGCAGTTCTTC | CASSELAGGSREQFF
. | . | TRBJ2-5 | TRBV28 | TGTGCCAGCAGTGCGACCAGGGAAACCCAGTACTTC | CASSATRETQYF
TRBD2 | . | TRBJ2-3 | TRBV10-3 | TGTGCCATCAGTCGGACTAGCGAGGGTGATACGCAGTATTTT | CAISRTSEGDTQYF
. | few | TRBJ2-2 | TRBV28 | TGTGCCAGCAGCCCGGGGGGCCGGACCGGGGAGCTGTTTTTT | CASSPGGRTGELFF
TRBD1 | . | TRBJ1-2 | TRBV28 | TGTGCCAGCAGTCCCCGACAGGGGGCGGTTGGCTACACCTTC | CASSPRQGAVGYTF
TRBD1 | . | TRBJ1-1 | TRBV11-2 | TGTGCCAGCAGCCTAGGAATGACAGGGGTGAACACTGAAGCTTTCTTT | CASSLGMTGVNTEAFF
. | . | TRBJ2-7 | TRBV5-1 | TGCGCCAGCAGCTTGGTCAGCGGGCCATCCTACGAGCAGTACTTC | CASSLVSGPSYEQYF
. | . | TRBJ2-2 | TRBV11-3 | TGTGCCAGCAGCTTAATGGGCGATCTCGGCGGGGAGCTGTTTTTT | CASSLMGDLGGELFF
TRBD1 | once | TRBJ1-1 | TRBV5-1 | TGCGCCAGCAGCGGGGGACAGGGGGCGCGGTTGGACACTGAAGCTTTCTTT | CASSGGQGARLDTEAFF
TRBD2 | . | TRBJ2-3 | TRBV5-1 | TGCGCCAGCAGCTCGGGACTAGCGGGCGCAGATACGCAGTATTTT | CASSSGLAGADTQYF
TRBD1 | . | TRBJ2-3 | TRBV5-1 | TGCGCCAGCAGCCACCGGGACAGGGGGCCCAGCACAGATACGCAGTATTTT | CASSHRDRGPSTDTQYF
. | . | TRBJ1-3 | TRBV5-1 | TGCGCCAGCAGCTTAAATAGGGAGATTGGAAACACCATATATTTT | CASSLNREIGNTIYF
TRBD1 | . | TRBJ2-5 | TRBV29-1 | TGCAGCGTTGAGCCCTTTTATAACAGGGGGGAGAGGGAGACCCAGTACTTC | CSVEPFYNRGERETQYF
. | . | TRBJ1-1 | TRBV19 | TGTGCCAGTAGTCTGAGAGGGTTGGGGAACACTGAAGCTTTCTTT | CASSLRGLGNTEAFF
. | . | TRBJ1-5 | TRBV30 | TGTGCCTGGAGTGAAGTAGGCAGGGGCCAGCCCCAGCATTTT | CAWSEVGRGQPQHF
TRBD2 | . | TRBJ2-1 | TRBV4-1 | TGCGCCAGCAGCCACCCTAGCGGGAGCTCCAATGAGCAGTTCTTC | CASSHPSGSSNEQFF
. | . | TRBJ2-2 | TRBV7-9 | TGTGCCAGCAGCTTAGGGAGTATGAACACCGGGGAGCTGTTTTTT | CASSLGSMNTGELFF
TRBD1 | . | TRBJ2-2 | TRBV30 | TGTGCCTGGAGGGCGGGACAGGACTACACCGGGGAGCTGTTTTTT | CAWRAGQDYTGELFF
TRBD2 | . | TRBJ2-5 | TRBV10-1 | TGCGCCAGCAGTGACGGGACTAGCGGGACGGAGACCCAGTACTTC | CASSDGTSGTETQYF
TRBD2 | . | TRBJ2-3 | TRBV11-2 | TGTGCCAGCAGCCGGGGGGGAAGCACAGATACGCAGTATTTT | CASSRGGSTDTQYF
. | . | TRBJ2-5 | TRBV27 | TGTGCCAGCAGCCCTTGGGCGGGATATTCGGAGACCCAGTACTTC | CASSPWAGYSETQYF
. | once | TRBJ1-3 | TRBV7-2 | TGTGCCAGCAGCGACCGCGGGGGCTCTGGAAACACCATATATTTT | CASSDRGGSGNTIYF
. | . | TRBJ2-4 | TRBV6-5 | TGTGCCAGCAGTTACTCCGGGGTTGTTCAGTACTTC | CASSYSGVVQYF
TRBD1 | . | TRBJ1-2 | TRBV4-2 | TGTGCCAGCAGCCAGCTGACCGACAGGGGTGGGTATGGCTACACCTTC | CASSQLTDRGGYGYTF
TRBD1 | few | TRBJ1-2 | TRBV28 | TGTGCCAGCAGGACAGGGGGGGGCAGGACCGATGGCTACACCTTC | CASRTGGGRTDGYTF
TRBD2 | . | TRBJ2-1 | TRBV29-1 | TGCAGCGTTGAAGATCGAGGCGGGGGGGTGAATGAGCAGTTCTTC | CSVEDRGGGVNEQFF
TRBD1 | . | TRBJ1-1 | TRBV7-2 | TGTGCCAGCAGCCCCTGGACAGGGGGGGACACTGAAGCTTTCTTT | CASSPWTGGDTEAFF
. | . | TRBJ2-3 | TRBV7-6 | TGTGCCAGCAGCTTCTCTAGCACAGATACGCAGTATTTT | CASSFSSTDTQYF
TRBD2 | . | TRBJ2-3 | TRBV28 | TGTGCCAGCAGTTTACGGGGGGGAGGGGCAGATACGCAGTATTTT | CASSLRGGGADTQYF
. | . | TRBJ2-2 | TRBV7-8 | TGTGCCAGCAGCCGACGCGCGACGACAGGAAGAACCGGGGAGCTGTTTTTT | CASSRRATTGRTGELFF
TRBD2 | . | TRBJ2-5 | TRBV11-2 | TGTGCCAGCAGCTTAGGCGGGGGGCGAGAAGAGACCCAGTACTTC | CASSLGGGREETQYF
TRBD1 | few | TRBJ2-7 | TRBV10-1 | TGCGCCAGCAGTGGCCGGGACAGCCTATACGAGCAGTACTTC | CASSGRDSLYEQYF
TRBD2 | . | TRBJ2-3 | TRBV5-4 | TGTGCCAGCACCAAACTACGGGGGACTACTGAAGAAGATACGCAGTATTTT | CASTKLRGTTEEDTQYF
TRBD1 | . | TRBJ1-2 | TRBV30 | TGTGCCTGGACACAGGGGATAGCGGTCGGCTACACCTTC | CAWTQGIAVGYTF
. | . | TRBJ1-1 | TRBV6-5 | TGTGCCAGCAGTTACTTCATTAACACTGAAGCTTTCTTT | CASSYFINTEAFF
. | once | TRBJ1-1 | TRBV21-1 | TGTGCCAGCAGCAACCGGCCAGGGCCTGTTCGGGTGGGAGCTTTCTTT | CASSNRPGPVRVGAFF
. | . | TRBJ2-1 | TRBV7-6 | TGTGCCAGCAGCTTAGGCACAGGGCTGAGCTACAATGAGCAGTTCTTC | CASSLGTGLSYNEQFF
TRBD1 | . | TRBJ1-1 | TRBV10-1 | TGCGCCAGGGACAGGTTGAACACTGAAGCTTTCTTT | CARDRLNTEAFF
TRBD2 | . | TRBJ2-7 | TRBV11-1 | TGTGCCAGCAGCTTACGACTAGCGGGGAGTTACGAGCAGTACTTC | CASSLRLAGSYEQYF
TRBD2 | . | TRBJ2-5 | TRBV19 | TGTGCCAGTAGTAGGAAGGGACTAGCGGGAGTCGAGACCCAGTACTTC | CASSRKGLAGVETQYF
TRBD1 | . | TRBJ1-5 | TRBV10-2 | TGCGCCAGCAGAAGGACAGGGGGCGGTCAGCCCCAGCATTTT | CASRRTGGGQPQHF
TRBD2 | . | TRBJ2-7 | TRBV7-8 | TGTGCCAGCAGCTTAGAATTGGGGGGGTCCTACGAGCAGTACTTC | CASSLELGGSYEQYF
. | . | TRBJ1-4 | TRBV4-3 | TGCGCCAGCAGTCAAGGGGACGCAGGGAGGAATGAAAAACTGTTTTTT | CASSQGDAGRNEKLFF
. | . | TRBJ2-7 | TRBV30 | TGTGCCTGGAACGGGATGGCCTACGAGCAGTACTTC | CAWNGMAYEQYF
. | . | TRBJ2-3 | TRBV29-1 | TGCAGCGTTGCGGACAGCAACAGCGCATACGGTACGCAGTATTTT | CSVADSNSAYGTQYF
. | . | TRBJ1-2 | TRBV11-2 | TGTGCCAGCAGCTTCCCTCGGGGACAAAGGAGCTATGGCTACACCTTC | CASSFPRGQRSYGYTF
. | . | TRBJ1-5 | TRBV6-1 | TGTGCCAGCAGTGAATTCCGGGGGGTGGGCAATCAGCCCCAGCATTTT | CASSEFRGVGNQPQHF
. | . | TRBJ1-2 | TRBV5-4 | TGTGCCAGCAGCCGCCTAGACGGTAACTATGGCTACACCTTC | CASSRLDGNYGYTF
. | . | TRBJ1-2 | TRBV5-5 | TGTGCCAGCAGCGTGACAGTCGGCCGTAACTATGGCTACACCTTC | CASSVTVGRNYGYTF
. | . | TRBJ1-1 | TRBV10-3 | TGTGCCATCATAGTCGGCCGGGACACTGAAGCTTTCTTT | CAIIVGRDTEAFF
TRBD1 | . | TRBJ2-7 | TRBV28 | TGTGCCAGCAGTTTTGGGACAGCCTACGAGCAGTACTTC | CASSFGTAYEQYF
TRBD2 | . | TRBJ2-7 | TRBV5-4 | TGTGCCAGCAGCTTCATGGGCGGGAGGGCGAGGGAGCAGTACTTC | CASSFMGGRAREQYF